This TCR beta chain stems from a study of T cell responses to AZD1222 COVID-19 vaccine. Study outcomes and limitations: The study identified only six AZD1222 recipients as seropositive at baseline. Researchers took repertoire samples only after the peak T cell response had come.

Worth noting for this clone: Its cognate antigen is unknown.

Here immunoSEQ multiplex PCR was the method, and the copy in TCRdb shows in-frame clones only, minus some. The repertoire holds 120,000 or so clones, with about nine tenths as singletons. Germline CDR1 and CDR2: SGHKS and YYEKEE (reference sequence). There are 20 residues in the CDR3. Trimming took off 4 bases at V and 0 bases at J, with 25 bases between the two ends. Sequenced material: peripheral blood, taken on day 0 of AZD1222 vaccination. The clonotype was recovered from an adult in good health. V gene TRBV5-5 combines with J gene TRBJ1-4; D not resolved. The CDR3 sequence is CASSLYLDLRFGATNEKLFF. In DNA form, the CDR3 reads TGTGCCAGCAGCCTCTACCTTGATTTGAGGTTTGGGGCAACTAATGAAAAACTGTTTTTT.